This T cell receptor beta chain was documented in a study of response to subunit inactivated influenza vaccine. The CDR3 is 13 residues long. CDR1 and CDR2 from the germline V gene are KGHDR and SFDVKD. V lost 9 bases to trimming and J lost 4 bases, with 12 bases between them. Study-wide points: The authors suggested that few new T cells are recruited per seasonal influenza vaccination.

A note on this clonotype: Its antigen is unidentified.

TCRdb called the RT-PCR reads again in MiXCR, with one record for every CDR3 protein. In the table there are around 320,000 distinct CDR3 sequences, 22% of which are singletons. This TCR was sampled from a man between 45 and 75 years old who received an inactivated influenza vaccine. Source: PBMCs from blood, taken about 20 months after vaccination. The chain carries TRBV24-1 and TRBJ2-1; unclear D gene. In DNA, the CDR3 is TGTGCCACCGGCGTTGGGCAGTACAATGAGCAGTTCTTC. Translation: CATGVGQYNEQFF.